The entry below describes one T cell receptor beta chain. Its antigen remains unknown. One end of the junction does not line up with germline, which may come from a read error. TCRdb keeps only in-frame clones here, not all; method: immunoSEQ multiplex PCR. The data contain roughly 15,000 clones, 90% of them singletons. This entry is derived from a study of T cell clonotyping in hematopoietic cell transplantation. The length of the CDR3 is 14 residues. Germline V gene sequence: CDR1 SSHAT, CDR2 FNYEAQ (reference sequence). The study's findings and limits: Cells were unsorted, so CD4 and CD8 contributions were not separated. Few recipient clonotypes overlapped donors; over 95% were de novo at given depth. Broader posttransplant TCR repertoire diversity was predicted by graft donor and pretransplant recipient Inverse Simpson Index values. Recipient TCR diversity dropped after transplant; expanded clonotypes rose from day 30 to 180.

Sequenced: peripheral blood mononuclear cells. The sequence was collected from a man aged 45-65 years in good health. Some clones in this sample may be carry-over from other donors' samples. The chain carries TRBV7-7 and TRBJ2-5; no firm D call. CDR3 sequence (DNA): TGTGCTAGCAGCTTAGCCGCCACCCAAGAGACCCAGTACTTC. It specifies CASSLAATQETQYF.